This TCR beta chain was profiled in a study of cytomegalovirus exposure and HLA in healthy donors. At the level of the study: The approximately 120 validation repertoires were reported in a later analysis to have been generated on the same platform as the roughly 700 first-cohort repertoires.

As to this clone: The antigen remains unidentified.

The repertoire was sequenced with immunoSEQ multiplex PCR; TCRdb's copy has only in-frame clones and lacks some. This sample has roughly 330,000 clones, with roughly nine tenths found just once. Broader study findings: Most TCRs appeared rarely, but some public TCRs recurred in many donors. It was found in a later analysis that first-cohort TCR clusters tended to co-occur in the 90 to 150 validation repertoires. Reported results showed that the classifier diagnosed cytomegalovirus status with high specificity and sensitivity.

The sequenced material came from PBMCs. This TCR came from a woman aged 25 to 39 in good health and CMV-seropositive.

The CDR3 coding sequence is TGTGCCAGCAGTTCAACAGGGGTGACTGAAGCTTTCTTT. This gives the protein CASSSTGVTEAFF. The V gene is TRBV6-1, the J gene TRBJ1-1; 7 bases align to TRBD1. Looked up from germline, CDR1 is MNHNS and CDR2 is SASEGT. The CDR3 is made up of 13 amino acids. The ends lost 5 bases at V and 5 bases at J; junction bases unmatched: 5.